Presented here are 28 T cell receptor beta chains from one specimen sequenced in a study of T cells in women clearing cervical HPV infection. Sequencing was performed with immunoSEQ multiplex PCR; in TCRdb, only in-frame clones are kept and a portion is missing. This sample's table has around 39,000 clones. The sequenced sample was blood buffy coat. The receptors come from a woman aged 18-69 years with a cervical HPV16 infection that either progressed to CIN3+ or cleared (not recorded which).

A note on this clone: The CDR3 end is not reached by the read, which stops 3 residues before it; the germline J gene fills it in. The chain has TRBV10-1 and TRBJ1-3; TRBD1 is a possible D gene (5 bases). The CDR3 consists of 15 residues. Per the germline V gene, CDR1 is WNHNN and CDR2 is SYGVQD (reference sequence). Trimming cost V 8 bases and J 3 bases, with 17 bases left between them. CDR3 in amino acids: CASLQGAESGNTIYF. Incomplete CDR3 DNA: TGCGCCAGCCTGCAAGGGGCAGAAAGTGGAAACACC.

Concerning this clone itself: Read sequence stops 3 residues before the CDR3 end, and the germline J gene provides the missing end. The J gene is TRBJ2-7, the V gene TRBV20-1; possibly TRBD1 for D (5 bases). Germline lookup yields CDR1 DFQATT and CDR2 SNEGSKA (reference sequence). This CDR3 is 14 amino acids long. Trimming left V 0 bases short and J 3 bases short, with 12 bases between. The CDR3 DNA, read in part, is TGCAGTGCTAGAGACCCTAGGGGTCACTACGAG. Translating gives CSARDPRGHYE. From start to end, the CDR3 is CSARDPRGHYEQYF.

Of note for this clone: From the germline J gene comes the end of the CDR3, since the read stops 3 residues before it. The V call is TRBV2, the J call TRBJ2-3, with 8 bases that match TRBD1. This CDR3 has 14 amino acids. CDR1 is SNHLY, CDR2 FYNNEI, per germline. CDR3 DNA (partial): TGTGCCAGCAGTTACAGGGGGTACCAAGAGACG. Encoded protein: CASSYRGYQET. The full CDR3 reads CASSYRGYQETQYF.

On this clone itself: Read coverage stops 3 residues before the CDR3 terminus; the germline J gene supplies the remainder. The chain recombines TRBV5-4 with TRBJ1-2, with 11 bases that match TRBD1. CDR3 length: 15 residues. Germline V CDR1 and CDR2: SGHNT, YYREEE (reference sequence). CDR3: CASSLGTGGAGGYTF. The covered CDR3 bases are TGTGCCAGCAGCTTGGGGACAGGGGGCGCGGGGGGC.

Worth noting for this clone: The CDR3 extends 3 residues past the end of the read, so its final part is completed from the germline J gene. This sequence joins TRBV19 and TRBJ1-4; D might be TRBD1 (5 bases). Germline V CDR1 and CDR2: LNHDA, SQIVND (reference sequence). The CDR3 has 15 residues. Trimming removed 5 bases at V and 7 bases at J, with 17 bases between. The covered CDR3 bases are TGTGCCAGTAGTGAAACCGGAGTTAGGGGTGAAAAA. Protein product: CASSETGVRGEK. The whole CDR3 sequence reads CASSETGVRGEKLFF.

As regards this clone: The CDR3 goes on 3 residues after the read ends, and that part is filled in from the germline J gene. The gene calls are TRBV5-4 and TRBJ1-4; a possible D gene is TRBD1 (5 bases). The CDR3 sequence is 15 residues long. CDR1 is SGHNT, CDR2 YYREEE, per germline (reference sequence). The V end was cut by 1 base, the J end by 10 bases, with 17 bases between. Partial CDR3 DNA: TGTGCCAGCAGCTTGTCTAAGGACAAAGGAGGAAAA. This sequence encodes CASSLSKDKGGK. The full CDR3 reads CASSLSKDKGGKLFF.

Incomplete CDR3 DNA: TGTGCCATTAGCGGGGAACTCTACAATGAG. Translating gives CAISGELYNE. The complete CDR3 sequence is CAISGELYNEQFF. The gene calls are TRBV10-3 and TRBJ2-1; the match to TRBD2 covers 8 bases. The sequence runs out 3 residues before the end of the CDR3; the remainder is reconstructed from the germline J gene. CDR1 ENHRY and CDR2 SYGVKD come from the germline V gene. Trimming cost V 9 bases and J 3 bases; bases outside gene matches: 4. The CDR3 runs 13 residues.

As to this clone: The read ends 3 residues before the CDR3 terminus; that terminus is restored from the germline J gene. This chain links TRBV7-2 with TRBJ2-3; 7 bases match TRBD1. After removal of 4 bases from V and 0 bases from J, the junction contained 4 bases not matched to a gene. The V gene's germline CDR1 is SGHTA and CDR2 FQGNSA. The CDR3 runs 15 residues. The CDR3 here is CASSWDRPSTDTQYF. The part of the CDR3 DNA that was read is TGTGCCAGCAGCTGGGACAGACCTAGCACAGATACG. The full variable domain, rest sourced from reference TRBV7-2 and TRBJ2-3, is GAGVSQSPSNKVTEKGKDVELRCDPISGHTALYWYRQSLGQGLEFLIYFQGNSAPDKSGLPSDRFSAERTGGSVSTLTIQRTQQEDSAVYLCASSWDRPSTDTQYFGPGTRLTVL.

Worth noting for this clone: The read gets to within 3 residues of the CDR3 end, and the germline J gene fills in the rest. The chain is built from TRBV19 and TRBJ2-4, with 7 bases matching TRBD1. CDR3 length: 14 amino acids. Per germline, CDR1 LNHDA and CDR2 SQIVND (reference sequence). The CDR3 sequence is CASSIGTDLYGQYF. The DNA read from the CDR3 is TGTGCCAGTAGTATCGGGACAGACCTCTATGGT.

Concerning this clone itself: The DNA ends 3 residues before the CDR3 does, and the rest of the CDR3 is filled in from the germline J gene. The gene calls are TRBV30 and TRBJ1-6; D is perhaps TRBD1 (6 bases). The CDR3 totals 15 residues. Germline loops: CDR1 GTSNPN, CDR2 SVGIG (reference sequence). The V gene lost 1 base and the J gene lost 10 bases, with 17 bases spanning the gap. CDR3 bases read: TGTGCCTGGAGTGGCGTAGGGGGGGGAGTCTCACCC. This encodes CAWSGVGGGVSP. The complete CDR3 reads CAWSGVGGGVSPLHF.

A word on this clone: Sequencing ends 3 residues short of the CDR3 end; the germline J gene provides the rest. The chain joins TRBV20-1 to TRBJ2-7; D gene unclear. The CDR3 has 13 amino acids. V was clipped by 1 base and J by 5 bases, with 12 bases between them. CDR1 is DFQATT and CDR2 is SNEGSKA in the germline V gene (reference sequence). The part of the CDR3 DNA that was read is TGCAGTGCTAGAGGTGGCAGGATAGACGAG. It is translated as CSARGGRIDE. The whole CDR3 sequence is CSARGGRIDEQYF.

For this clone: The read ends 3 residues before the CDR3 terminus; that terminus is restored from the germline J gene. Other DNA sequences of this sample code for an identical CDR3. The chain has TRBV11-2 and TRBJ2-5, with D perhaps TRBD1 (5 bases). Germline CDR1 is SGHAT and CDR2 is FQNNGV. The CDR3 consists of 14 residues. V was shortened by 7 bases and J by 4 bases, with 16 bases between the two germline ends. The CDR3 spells CASTQGTPRETQYF. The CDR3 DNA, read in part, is TGTGCCAGCACTCAGGGCACTCCCCGAGAGACC.

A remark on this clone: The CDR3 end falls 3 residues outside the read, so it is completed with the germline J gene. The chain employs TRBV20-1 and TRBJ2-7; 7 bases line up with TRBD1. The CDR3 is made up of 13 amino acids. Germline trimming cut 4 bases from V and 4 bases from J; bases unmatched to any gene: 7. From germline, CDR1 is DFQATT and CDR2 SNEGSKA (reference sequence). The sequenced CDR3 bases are TGCAGTGCTAACGACAGGGTTGTGTACGAG. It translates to CSANDRVVYE. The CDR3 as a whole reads CSANDRVVYEQYF.

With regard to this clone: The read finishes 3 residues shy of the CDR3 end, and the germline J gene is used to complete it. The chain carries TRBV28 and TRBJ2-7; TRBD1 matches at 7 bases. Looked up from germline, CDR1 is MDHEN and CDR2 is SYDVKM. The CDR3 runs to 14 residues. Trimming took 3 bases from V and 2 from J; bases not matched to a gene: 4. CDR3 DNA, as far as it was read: TGTGCCAGCAGTTTCCGGGACAGACCCTACGAG. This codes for CASSFRDRPYE. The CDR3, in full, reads CASSFRDRPYEQYF.

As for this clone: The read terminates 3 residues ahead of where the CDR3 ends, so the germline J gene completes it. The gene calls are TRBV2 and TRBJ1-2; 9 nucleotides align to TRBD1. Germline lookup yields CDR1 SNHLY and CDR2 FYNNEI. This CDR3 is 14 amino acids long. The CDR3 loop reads CASSEGQGVNDYTF. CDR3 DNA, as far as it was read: TGTGCCAGCAGTGAGGGACAGGGAGTGAACGAC.

CDR3 protein: CASSLGQNNEQFF. The covered CDR3 bases are TGTGCCAGCAGCTTGGGACAGAACAATGAG. This sequence joins TRBV7-2 and TRBJ2-1; 7 nucleotides line up with TRBD1. The read ends 3 residues before the CDR3 terminus; that terminus is restored from the germline J gene. The CDR3 runs to 13 residues. The V gene end was trimmed by 3 bases and the J gene end by 5 bases; junction bases not matched to a gene: 1. Germline V gene sequence: CDR1 SGHTA, CDR2 FQGNSA.

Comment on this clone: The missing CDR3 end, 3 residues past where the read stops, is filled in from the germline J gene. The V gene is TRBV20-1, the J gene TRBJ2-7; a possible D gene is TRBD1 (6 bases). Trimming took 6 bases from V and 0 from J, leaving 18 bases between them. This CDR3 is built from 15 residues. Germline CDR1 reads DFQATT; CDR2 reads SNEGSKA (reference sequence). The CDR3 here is CSAYGQLQNSYEQYF. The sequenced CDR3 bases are TGCAGTGCCTATGGACAGCTCCAGAACTCCTACGAG.

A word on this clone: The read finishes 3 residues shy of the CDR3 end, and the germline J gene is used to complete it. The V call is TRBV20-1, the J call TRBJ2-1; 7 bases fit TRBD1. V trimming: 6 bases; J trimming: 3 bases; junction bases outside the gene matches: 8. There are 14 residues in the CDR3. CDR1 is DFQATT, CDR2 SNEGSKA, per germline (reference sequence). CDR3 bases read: TGCAGTGCCGAGGGACAGACCGACTACAATGAG. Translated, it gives CSAEGQTDYNE. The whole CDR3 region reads CSAEGQTDYNEQFF.

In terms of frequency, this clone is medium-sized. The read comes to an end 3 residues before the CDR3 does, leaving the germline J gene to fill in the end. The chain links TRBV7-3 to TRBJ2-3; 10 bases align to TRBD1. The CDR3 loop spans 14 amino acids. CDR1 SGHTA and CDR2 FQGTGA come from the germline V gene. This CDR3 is CASSLTGQGDTQYF. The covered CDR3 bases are TGTGCCAGCAGCTTAACAGGACAGGGGGACACG.

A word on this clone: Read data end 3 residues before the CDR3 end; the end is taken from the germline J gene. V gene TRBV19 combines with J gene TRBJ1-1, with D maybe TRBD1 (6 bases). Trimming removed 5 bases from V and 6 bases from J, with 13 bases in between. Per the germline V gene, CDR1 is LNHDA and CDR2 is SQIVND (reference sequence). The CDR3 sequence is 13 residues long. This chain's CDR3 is CASSQGIGSEAFF. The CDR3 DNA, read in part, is TGTGCCAGTAGTCAGGGGATAGGTTCTGAA. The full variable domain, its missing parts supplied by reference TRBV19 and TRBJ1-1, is DGGITQSPKYLFRKEGQNVTLSCEQNLNHDAMYWYRQDPGQGLRLIYYSQIVNDFQKGDIAEGYSVSREKKESFPLTVTSAQKNPTAFYLCASSQGIGSEAFFGQGTRLTVV.

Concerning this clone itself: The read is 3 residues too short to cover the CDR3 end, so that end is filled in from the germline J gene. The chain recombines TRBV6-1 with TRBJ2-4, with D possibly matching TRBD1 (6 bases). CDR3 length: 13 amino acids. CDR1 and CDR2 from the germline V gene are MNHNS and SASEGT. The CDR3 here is CASSEGRGYGQYF. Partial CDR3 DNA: TGTGCCAGCAGTGAGGGCAGGGGCTATGGT.

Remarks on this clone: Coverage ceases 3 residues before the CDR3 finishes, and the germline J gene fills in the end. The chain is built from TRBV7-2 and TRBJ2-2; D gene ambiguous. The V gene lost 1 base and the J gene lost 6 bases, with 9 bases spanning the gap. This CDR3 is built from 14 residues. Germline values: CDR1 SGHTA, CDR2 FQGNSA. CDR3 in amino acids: CASSLGAPSGELFF. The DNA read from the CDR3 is TGTGCCAGCAGCTTAGGGGCACCCTCCGGGGAG.

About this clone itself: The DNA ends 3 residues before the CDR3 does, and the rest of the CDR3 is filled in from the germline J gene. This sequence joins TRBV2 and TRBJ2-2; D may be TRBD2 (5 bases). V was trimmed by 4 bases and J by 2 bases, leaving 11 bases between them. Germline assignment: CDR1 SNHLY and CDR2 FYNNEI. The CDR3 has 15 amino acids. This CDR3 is CASSGAGYNTGELFF. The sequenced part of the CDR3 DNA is TGTGCCAGCAGTGGGGCGGGTTATAACACCGGGGAG.

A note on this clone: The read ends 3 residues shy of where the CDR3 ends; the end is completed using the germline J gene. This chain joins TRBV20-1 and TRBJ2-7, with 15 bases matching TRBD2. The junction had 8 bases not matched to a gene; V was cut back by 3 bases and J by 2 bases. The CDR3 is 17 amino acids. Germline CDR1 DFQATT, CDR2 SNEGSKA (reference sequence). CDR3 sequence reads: CSASWTSGGALPYEQYF. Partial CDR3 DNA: TGCAGTGCTAGTTGGACTAGCGGGGGGGCTCTCCCCTACGAG.

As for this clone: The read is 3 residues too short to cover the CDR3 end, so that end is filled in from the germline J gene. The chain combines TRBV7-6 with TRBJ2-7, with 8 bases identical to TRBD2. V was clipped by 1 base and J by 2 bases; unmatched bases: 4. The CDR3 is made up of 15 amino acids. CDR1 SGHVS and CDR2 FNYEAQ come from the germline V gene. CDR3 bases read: TGTGCCAGCAGCTTAGGAAATAGCGGGGCCTACGAG. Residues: CASSLGNSGAYE. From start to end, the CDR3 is CASSLGNSGAYEQYF.

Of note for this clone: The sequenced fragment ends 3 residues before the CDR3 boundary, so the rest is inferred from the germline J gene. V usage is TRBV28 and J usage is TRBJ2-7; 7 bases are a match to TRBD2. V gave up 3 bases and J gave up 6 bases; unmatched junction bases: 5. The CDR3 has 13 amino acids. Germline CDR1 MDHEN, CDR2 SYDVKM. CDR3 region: CASSLGRGSEQYF. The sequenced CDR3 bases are TGTGCCAGCAGTTTGGGGCGGGGGAGCGAG.

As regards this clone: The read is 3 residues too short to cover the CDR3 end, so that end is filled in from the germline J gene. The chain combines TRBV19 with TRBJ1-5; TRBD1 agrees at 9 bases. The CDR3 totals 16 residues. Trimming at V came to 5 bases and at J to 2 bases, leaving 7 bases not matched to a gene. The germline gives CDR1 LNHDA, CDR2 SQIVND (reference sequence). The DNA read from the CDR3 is TGTGCCAGTAGTCGGACAGGGGAGGGTGGCAATCAGCCC. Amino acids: CASSRTGEGGNQP. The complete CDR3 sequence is CASSRTGEGGNQPQHF.

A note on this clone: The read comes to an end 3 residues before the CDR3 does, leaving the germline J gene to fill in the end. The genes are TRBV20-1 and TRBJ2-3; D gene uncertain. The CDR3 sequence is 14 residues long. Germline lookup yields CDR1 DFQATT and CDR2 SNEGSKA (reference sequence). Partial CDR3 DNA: TGCAGTGCTAGAGATGGCGCGGCCCAAGAGACG. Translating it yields CSARDGAAQET. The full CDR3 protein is CSARDGAAQETQYF.